The entry below gives a single TCR beta chain sequence along with its context. Its matching antigen is unknown. This CDR3 is 16 amino acids long. J gave up 6 bases and V 1 base, and 11 bases lay outside the gene matches. From germline, CDR1 is SGHVS and CDR2 FNYEAQ. This sample stems from a study of T cell responses to AZD1222 COVID-19 vaccine. Study-wide points: Dominant at 160-218 and 743-854, vaccine-associated CD4 TCRs also spanned spike. Reportedly, nearly half the spike-specific TCRs target unmutated variant regions. Baseline serology detected seropositivity in only six AZD1222 recipients.

Clones were read by immunoSEQ multiplex PCR, and TCRdb kept only the in-frame ones, dropping some. The sample comprises about 92,000 clones, about nine tenths of which are singletons, and roughly 10% rests with the top ten. The chain combines TRBV7-6 with TRBJ2-7; TRBD2 agrees at 8 bases. The starting material was peripheral blood, obtained on day 0 of AZD1222 vaccination. The TCR sequence derives from an adult in good health. The CDR3 bases are TGTGCCAGCAGCTTAGTCGGGAGGGCCCCCCAGAGCGAGCAGTACTTC. The encoded protein is CASSLVGRAPQSEQYF. Full variable domain (missing parts from reference TRBV7-6 and TRBJ2-7): GAGVSQSPRYKVTKRGQDVALRCDPISGHVSLYWYRQALGQGPEFLTYFNYEAQQDKSGLPNDRFSAERPEGSISTLTIQRTEQRDSAMYRCASSLVGRAPQSEQYFGPGTRLTVT.